A single sample gave rise to the 18 T cell receptor beta chains below, sequenced in a study of glioma-infiltrating T cells after dendritic cell vaccination. Time point meaning: after dendritic cell vaccination, including at tumor progression/relapse. Data came from immunoSEQ multiplex PCR; TCRdb stores just in-frame clones and leaves some out. The table records 98,000 or so clones, 75% to 90% of them present only once. The input for sequencing was blood, taken after dendritic cell vaccination. The receptors come from a human donor with glioblastoma.

This chain uses TRBV4-1 with TRBJ2-3; 8 positions match TRBD2. CDR3 size: 17 residues. J gave up 2 bases and V 0 bases, and 7 bases lay outside the gene matches. CDR1 and CDR2 from the germline V gene are MGHRA and YSYEKL. The CDR3 loop is CASSQDPAGGLTDTQYF. The CDR3 DNA is TGCGCCAGCAGCCAAGATCCGGCGGGGGGCCTCACAGATACGCAGTATTTT.

The chain carries TRBV9 and TRBJ2-1; 7 bases align to TRBD2. The V and J ends lost 0 bases and 4 bases, in that order; junction bases with no gene match: 4. Germline V gene sequence: CDR1 SGDLS, CDR2 YYNGEE. The CDR3 covers 15 residues. CDR3 loop: CASSVGLADYNEQFF. CDR3 sequence (DNA): TGTGCCAGCAGCGTAGGCCTAGCGGATTACAATGAGCAGTTCTTC.

The chain joins TRBV5-8 to TRBJ2-5, with 11 bases identical to TRBD1. CDR1 SGHTS and CDR2 YDEGEE come from the germline V gene. The CDR3 extends over 15 amino acids. Trimming took 4 bases from V and 6 from J; bases not matched to a gene: 8. The CDR3 is CASSRDRGILQTQYF. CDR3 bases: TGTGCCAGCAGCCGGGACAGGGGGATATTACAGACCCAGTACTTC.

This chain connects TRBV28 to TRBJ1-1, with 7 bases identical to TRBD1. CDR1 is MDHEN and CDR2 is SYDVKM in the germline V gene. The junction had 6 bases not matched to a gene; V was cut back by 5 bases and J by 0 bases. The CDR3 has 15 amino acids. The CDR3 protein is CASSTSGQLNTEAFF. The CDR3 nucleotides are TGTGCCAGCAGTACCTCGGGACAGCTGAACACTGAAGCTTTCTTT.

The rearrangement uses TRBV11-2 and TRBJ1-4, with 10 bases matching TRBD1. The germline gives CDR1 SGHAT, CDR2 FQNNGV. The CDR3 extends over 13 amino acids. V lost 6 bases to trimming and J lost 8 bases; unmatched junction nucleotides: 3. The CDR3, as DNA: TGTGCCAGCAGGCGGACAGGGGGGGAAAAACTGTTTTTT. Translation: CASRRTGGEKLFF. Complete variable domain (other parts from reference TRBV11-2 and TRBJ1-4): EAGVAQSPRYKIIEKRQSVAFWCNPISGHATLYWYQQILGQGPKLLIQFQNNGVVDDSQLPKDRFSAERLKGVDSTLKIQPAKLEDSAVYLCASRRTGGEKLFFGSGTQLSVL.

The V gene is TRBV7-8, the J gene TRBJ2-2; 7 bases align to TRBD2. This CDR3 is 16 amino acids long. V lost 1 base and J lost 7; bases outside the gene matches: 9. Germline values: CDR1 SGHVS, CDR2 FQNEAQ. CDR3 sequence: CASSLVQRETGGELFF. In DNA, the CDR3 is TGTGCCAGCAGCTTAGTCCAGCGGGAAACCGGCGGGGAGCTGTTTTTT.

V usage is TRBV28 and J usage is TRBJ1-4; 8 nucleotides match TRBD1. The germline V gene has CDR1 MDHEN and CDR2 SYDVKM. Germline trimming cut 3 bases from V and 10 bases from J; bases unmatched to any gene: 7. The CDR3 loop spans 14 amino acids. This CDR3 is CASSLRQGAGKLFF. The CDR3 region has the DNA TGTGCCAGCAGTTTGAGGCAGGGGGCGGGAAAACTGTTTTTT.

This clone is a singleton in its sample. This chain connects TRBV5-1 to TRBJ2-1, with TRBD2 as a possible D gene (5 bases). The germline V gene encodes CDR1 SGHRS and CDR2 YFSETQ. The length of the CDR3 is 16 residues. V was pared by 0 bases and J by 0 bases, with 10 bases between. The CDR3 nucleotides read TGCGCCAGCAGCTTGGTCCAGCGGAGCTCCTACAATGAGCAGTTCTTC. Translated: CASSLVQRSSYNEQFF.

The chain links TRBV30 to TRBJ2-1; 14 nucleotides line up with TRBD2. CDR3 length: 15 residues. Germline V CDR1 and CDR2: GTSNPN, SVGIG (reference sequence). The V gene end was trimmed by 1 base and the J gene end by 8 bases; junction bases not matched to a gene: 4. CDR3 nucleotide sequence: TGTGCCTGGAGTGAGGGACTAGCGGGAGTCGATGAGCAGTTCTTC. The encoded protein is CAWSEGLAGVDEQFF.

The chain is built from TRBV19 and TRBJ2-1, with 8 bases fitting TRBD2. From germline, CDR1 is LNHDA and CDR2 SQIVND (reference sequence). The V segment lost 1 base and the J segment 4 bases; nucleotides outside the gene matches: 3. This CDR3 spans 15 amino acids. CDR3 DNA sequence: TGTGCCAGTAGTATAGGGGTAGCGGGATACAATGAGCAGTTCTTC. The encoded protein is CASSIGVAGYNEQFF.

The rearrangement joins TRBV4-1 to TRBJ1-1; 9 bases are a match to TRBD1. V gave up 2 bases and J gave up 4 bases; unmatched junction bases: 5. Per the germline V gene, CDR1 is MGHRA and CDR2 is YSYEKL. The CDR3 totals 15 residues. For the CDR3, the DNA is TGCGCCAGCAGCCAACGGGACAGGGCGAGCACTGAAGCTTTCTTT. Its translation is CASSQRDRASTEAFF.

V usage is TRBV30 and J usage is TRBJ2-3, with TRBD2 matching over 10 bases. With 0 bases clipped from V and 8 bases from J, the junction kept 2 bases outside the gene matches. CDR1 and CDR2 (germline): GTSNPN, SVGIG (reference sequence). This CDR3 spans 13 amino acids. The CDR3 DNA reads as TGTGCCTGGAGTGTGGCTAGCGGGGGTACGCAGTATTTT. It is translated as CAWSVASGGTQYF.

The chain recombines TRBV2 with TRBJ1-4; no clear D. The CDR3 contains 14 residues. The ends were cut back, 4 bases at V and 10 bases at J, with 16 bases in the middle. The germline gives CDR1 SNHLY, CDR2 FYNNEI. CDR3 sequence (DNA): TGTGCCAGCAGTGGGGCAAGTTATAGTGGAAAACTGTTTTTT. Its translation: CASSGASYSGKLFF.

The gene calls are TRBV7-9 and TRBJ1-4, with D unresolved. Germline loops: CDR1 SEHNR, CDR2 FQNEAQ (reference sequence). The CDR3 consists of 14 residues. Trimming took 4 bases from V and 4 from J, leaving 10 bases between them. The DNA of the CDR3 is TGTGCCAGCAGCTCTGGCCCCCTTAATGAAAAACTGTTTTTT. It translates to CASSSGPLNEKLFF.

The V gene is TRBV5-6, the J gene TRBJ1-2; TRBD1 agrees at 8 bases. The V segment lost 0 bases and the J segment 6 bases; nucleotides outside the gene matches: 4. This CDR3 has 14 amino acids. Germline CDR1 and CDR2: SGHDT and YYEEEE. For the CDR3, the DNA is TGTGCCAGCAGCTTGGGGGTGACAGGGGATGGCTACACCTTC. This sequence encodes CASSLGVTGDGYTF.

The rearrangement uses TRBV28 and TRBJ1-1, with TRBD1 as a possible D gene (5 bases). The CDR3 is 15 amino acids. Per germline, CDR1 MDHEN and CDR2 SYDVKM. V lost 2 bases, J lost 6 bases, and 16 bases lay in between. The CDR3 spells CASSLRRGRLAEAFF. CDR3 bases: TGTGCCAGCAGTTTAAGGAGGGGACGACTTGCTGAAGCTTTCTTT.

The V and J genes are TRBV11-3 and TRBJ2-1, with no clear D. CDR1 is SGHNT and CDR2 is YENEEA in the germline V gene. The CDR3 covers 15 residues. V was trimmed by 1 base and J by 0 bases, leaving 7 bases between them. Here the CDR3 reads CASSLVLSSYNEQFF. The CDR3 region has the DNA TGTGCCAGCAGCTTAGTGCTCAGCTCCTACAATGAGCAGTTCTTC.

V is TRBV9 and J is TRBJ1-1; TRBD1 matches 7 bases. The CDR3 is 15 residues long. Germline V gene sequence: CDR1 SGDLS, CDR2 YYNGEE. V lost 3 bases to trimming and J lost 5 bases; unmatched junction nucleotides: 10. This CDR3 is CASSAQTGSYTEAFF. For the CDR3, the DNA is TGTGCCAGCAGCGCCCAGACAGGGTCTTATACTGAAGCTTTCTTT.